This entry features one T cell receptor (beta chain) sequence. Trimming shortened V by 0 bases and J by 4 bases, and 13 bases separated the two germline ends. In germline, CDR1 is SGDLS, CDR2 YYNGEE. The CDR3 is made up of 15 amino acids. This entry comes from a study of cytomegalovirus exposure and HLA in healthy donors. As for the study in general: HLA-typed donors contributed 65 million to 95 million unique TCRs, which were held in an early data release.

The PCR had 60 Vbeta and 13 Jbeta primers. The method was immunoSEQ multiplex PCR; TCRdb's version includes in-frame clones alone and lacks a portion of them. The sample contains 160,000 or so clones, approximately 82% of which appear only once. V gene TRBV9 combines with J gene TRBJ1-2; perhaps TRBD1 as D (5 bases). The clonotype originates from a male donor in good health and CMV-seronegative. The sequenced sample was PBMCs. The CDR3 sequence: CASSVDGRVGYGYTF. The CDR3 DNA reads as TGTGCCAGCAGCGTAGATGGCAGGGTCGGCTATGGCTACACCTTC.